The 5 T cell receptor beta chains below were found in one sample sequenced in a study of shared clonotypes between healthy human individuals. Only in-frame clones appear in the TCRdb table, and some are missing; sequencing was by immunoSEQ multiplex PCR. The sample holds around 500,000 clones, 79% seen once. What was sequenced was PBMCs. Source of these receptors: a woman aged 40 to 49 in good health. Some clones in this sample may be carry-over from other donors' samples.

The J gene is TRBJ2-5, the V gene TRBV27; 9 nucleotides line up with TRBD1. Trimming took 6 bases from V and 5 from J; bases not matched to a gene: 10. This CDR3 has 15 residues. Germline loops: CDR1 MNHEY, CDR2 SMNVEV (reference sequence). The CDR3 spells CASSPPRTGAETQYF. The CDR3 coding sequence is TGTGCCAGCAGCCCCCCCCGGACAGGGGCGGAGACCCAGTACTTC.

The chain couples TRBV4-3 to TRBJ1-1, with D uncertain. Germline loops: CDR1 LGHNA, CDR2 YSLEER. The CDR3 length is 15 residues. The V end lost 0 bases, the J end lost 3 bases, and 11 bases lay between the germline ends. The CDR3 spells CASSQDLWSYTEAFF. The CDR3 DNA follows: TGCGCCAGCAGCCAAGATCTGTGGAGTTACACTGAAGCTTTCTTT.

This chain joins TRBV18 and TRBJ2-2; the D is unclear. Trimming left V 6 bases short and J 3 bases short, with 11 bases between. Germline CDR1 KGHSH, CDR2 LQKENI. The CDR3 sequence is 14 residues long. The DNA for the CDR3 is TGTGCCAGCTCTTTTGTAAGGGACACCGGGGAGCTGTTTTTT. It yields the protein CASSFVRDTGELFF.

The chain recombines TRBV7-9 with TRBJ2-2; D ambiguous. Germline CDR1 reads SEHNR; CDR2 reads FQNEAQ (reference sequence). Trimming took off 2 bases at V and 5 bases at J, with 6 bases between the two ends. This CDR3 comprises 13 residues. The CDR3 DNA sequence: TGTGCCAGCAGCTTACTGGAGACCGGGGAGCTGTTTTTT. Its protein is CASSLLETGELFF.

V is TRBV6-4 and J is TRBJ1-1; D uncertain. V was shortened by 5 bases and J by 4 bases, with 14 bases between the two germline ends. Germline values: CDR1 MRHNA, CDR2 SNTAGT. This CDR3 is built from 14 residues. The CDR3 sequence is CASSRDTVSTEAFF. The CDR3, as DNA: TGTGCCAGCAGTCGCGACACAGTGTCCACTGAAGCTTTCTTT.